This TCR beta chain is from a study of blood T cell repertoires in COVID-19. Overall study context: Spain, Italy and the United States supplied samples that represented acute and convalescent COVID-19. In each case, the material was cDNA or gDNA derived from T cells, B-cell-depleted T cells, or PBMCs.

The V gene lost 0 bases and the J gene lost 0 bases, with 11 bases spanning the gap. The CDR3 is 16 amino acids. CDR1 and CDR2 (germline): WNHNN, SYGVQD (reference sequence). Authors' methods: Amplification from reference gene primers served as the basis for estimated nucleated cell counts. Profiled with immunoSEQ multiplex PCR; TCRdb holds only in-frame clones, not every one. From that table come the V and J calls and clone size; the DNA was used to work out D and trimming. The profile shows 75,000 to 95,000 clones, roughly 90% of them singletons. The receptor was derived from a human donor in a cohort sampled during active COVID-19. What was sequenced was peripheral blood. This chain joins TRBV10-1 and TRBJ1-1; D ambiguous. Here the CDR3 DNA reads TGCGCCAGCAGTGAGTCGCAAAGCACTTTGAACACTGAAGCTTTCTTT. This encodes CASSESQSTLNTEAFF.